This passage covers 21 T cell receptor beta chains from one sample sequenced in a study of T cell responses to AZD1222 COVID-19 vaccine. Assay used: immunoSEQ multiplex PCR; TCRdb lists only in-frame clones, some missing. Of tens of thousands of clones listed, around 83% are singletons. The sample consisted of peripheral blood, taken on day 0 of AZD1222 vaccination. Every receptor here comes from an adult in good health.

The chain has TRBV10-3 and TRBJ2-3, with a tentative D call TRBD1 (5 bases). With 2 bases removed from V and 2 bases from J, the gap between germline ends came to 11 bases. Germline V gene data show CDR1 as ENHRY and CDR2 as SYGVKD. This CDR3 contains 15 residues. The CDR3 sequence: CAISERQGSTDTQYF. The CDR3 nucleotides read TGTGCCATCAGTGAGCGGCAGGGCTCCACAGATACGCAGTATTTT.

V and J are TRBV6-1 and TRBJ2-1, with TRBD1 matching 8 bases. V shed 3 bases, J shed 8 bases, and the junction held 0 bases outside the gene matches. The CDR3 loop spans 12 amino acids. Germline V gene sequence: CDR1 MNHNS, CDR2 SASEGT. The CDR3 spells CASSDRGHEQFF. The CDR3 DNA is TGTGCCAGCAGTGACAGGGGGCATGAGCAGTTCTTC.

This chain connects TRBV7-9 to TRBJ1-3; D not resolved. The germline CDR1 and CDR2 sequences are SEHNR and FQNEAQ (reference sequence). The CDR3 extends over 13 amino acids. Deletions cut 1 base from V and 5 bases from J, with 6 bases between. Here the CDR3 DNA reads TGTGCCAGCAGCTTAGGAGCCCGAAACACCATATATTTT. This translates into CASSLGARNTIYF.

This sequence joins TRBV13 and TRBJ2-6; TRBD1 aligns across 9 bases. Germline V lookup: CDR1 PRHDT, CDR2 FYEKMQ (reference sequence). Trimming cost V 5 bases and J 0 bases; bases outside gene matches: 8. CDR3 length: 18 residues. The CDR3 sequence is CASSPDRGVTSGANVLTF. The CDR3 DNA is TGTGCCAGCAGCCCTGACAGGGGGGTTACCTCTGGGGCCAACGTCCTGACTTTC.

The rearrangement uses TRBV11-3 and TRBJ2-1; 7 bases align to TRBD1. The germline gives CDR1 SGHNT, CDR2 YENEEA. The V gene end was trimmed by 5 bases and the J gene end by 4 bases; junction bases not matched to a gene: 11. The CDR3 is 16 residues long. CDR3 loop: CASSIRRQGGYNEQFF. CDR3 nucleotide sequence: TGTGCCAGCAGCATTCGTCGACAGGGTGGGTACAATGAGCAGTTCTTC.

Points on this clone: Other DNA variants within this sample encode the same CDR3. The chain uses TRBV5-1 and TRBJ1-5; 7 bases agree with TRBD1. V was pared by 2 bases and J by 4 bases, with 6 bases of the junction left unmatched. The CDR3 runs to 15 residues. CDR1 is SGHRS and CDR2 is YFSETQ in the germline V gene. The CDR3 bases are TGCGCCAGCAGCTTATTAGGGGGCAGAAATCAGCCCCAGCATTTT. Protein sequence: CASSLLGGRNQPQHF.

The V call is TRBV7-9, the J call TRBJ1-2; D remains ambiguous. In germline, CDR1 is SEHNR, CDR2 FQNEAQ (reference sequence). V lost 5 bases to trimming and J lost 4 bases, with 11 bases between them. The CDR3 has 13 residues. The CDR3 protein is CASSGRYPYGYTF. The DNA for the CDR3 is TGTGCCAGCAGCGGGCGTTACCCCTATGGCTACACCTTC.

The rearrangement joins TRBV5-1 to TRBJ2-7; D gene ambiguous. The CDR3 is 14 residues long. Germline V lookup: CDR1 SGHRS, CDR2 YFSETQ. V was trimmed by 4 bases and J by 3 bases, leaving 14 bases between them. The CDR3 DNA sequence: TGCGCCAGCAGCCTCCGGGCGGAAATCTACGAGCAGTACTTC. Residues: CASSLRAEIYEQYF.

CDR3 DNA: TGTGCCAGCTCACCTCGACCCGGACAGGGGGCAAATAATTCACCCCTCCACTTT. This codes for CASSPRPGQGANNSPLHF. The V gene is TRBV18, the J gene TRBJ1-6; 11 nucleotides agree with TRBD1. The CDR3 covers 18 residues. CDR1 and CDR2 (germline): KGHSH, LQKENI. Germline trimming cut 3 bases from V and 5 bases from J; bases unmatched to any gene: 9.

The chain uses TRBV5-6 and TRBJ2-7; D might be TRBD1 or TRBD2, each matching 5 bases. From germline, CDR1 is SGHDT and CDR2 YYEEEE. Trimming took 6 bases from V and 3 from J, leaving 19 bases between them. The CDR3 has 15 amino acids. The CDR3 nucleotides are TGTGCCAGCAACATCGATTCGGGGACGTACTACGAGCAGTACTTC. Residues: CASNIDSGTYYEQYF.

The chain is built from TRBV29-1 and TRBJ1-1, with a tentative D call TRBD1 (5 bases). Trimming pared 5 bases from V and 4 bases from J, leaving 5 bases between. This CDR3 has 10 residues. CDR1 SQVTM and CDR2 ANQGSEA come from the germline V gene. The CDR3 spells CSVQGTEAFF. The DNA for the CDR3 is TGCAGCGTTCAGGGCACTGAAGCTTTCTTT.

This clone has just a few counts. V and J are TRBV11-2 and TRBJ1-2; no clear D. Germline CDR1 reads SGHAT; CDR2 reads FQNNGV. The V end lost 5 bases, the J end lost 1 base, and 11 bases lay between the germline ends. The CDR3 totals 14 residues. CDR3: CASSPTGSNYGYTF. Here the CDR3 DNA reads TGTGCCAGCAGCCCAACGGGGAGTAACTATGGCTACACCTTC.

The chain is built from TRBV19 and TRBJ2-1; either TRBD1 or TRBD2 may supply D (5 bases each). Germline CDR1 reads LNHDA; CDR2 reads SQIVND (reference sequence). V shed 3 bases and J shed 6 bases, with 12 bases lying between them. The length of the CDR3 is 14 residues. CDR3 DNA: TGTGCCAGTAGTATTGGGACCGAGACCAATGAGCAGTTCTTC. Its translation: CASSIGTETNEQFF.

This clone was detected a few times. The genes are TRBV11-2 and TRBJ1-3; no firm D call. The ends were cut back, 4 bases at V and 0 bases at J, with 10 bases in the middle. The CDR3 sequence is 15 residues long. The germline CDR1 and CDR2 sequences are SGHAT and FQNNGV. The CDR3 DNA sequence: TGTGCCAGCAGCTCGACTTCGCCCTCTGGAAACACCATATATTTT. It yields the protein CASSSTSPSGNTIYF.

This chain joins TRBV3-1 (or the pseudogene TRBV3-2) and TRBJ2-3; D gene uncertain. CDR3 length: 16 amino acids. Between the trimmed V and J ends, which lost 1 base and 6 bases, there was a span of 17 bases. Germline CDR1 LGHDT, CDR2 YNNKEL (reference sequence). The CDR3 bases are TGTGCCAGCAGCCAAGCGGATAGGCTACCTTTTGATACGCAGTATTTT. Its protein product is CASSQADRLPFDTQYF.

This clone came up once. The V and J genes are TRBV11-3 and TRBJ2-3; D call uncertain. Germline CDR1 SGHNT, CDR2 YENEEA. CDR3 size: 12 residues. Deletions cut 4 bases from V and 5 bases from J, with 7 bases between. The DNA for the CDR3 is TGTGCCAGCAGCTCCGGTGGAGATACGCAGTATTTT. The encoded protein is CASSSGGDTQYF.

V is TRBV5-1 and J is TRBJ1-2; 9 positions agree with TRBD1. The V gene's germline CDR1 is SGHRS and CDR2 YFSETQ. Trimming at V came to 4 bases and at J to 5 bases, leaving 12 bases not matched to a gene. The CDR3 length is 16 residues. The CDR3 DNA reads as TGCGCCAGCAGCGCAACAGGGGGCTCGGCCTGGTATGGCTACACCTTC. As protein: CASSATGGSAWYGYTF.

This rearrangement joins TRBV2 to TRBJ2-4, with D perhaps matching TRBD2 (5 bases). CDR3 size: 15 residues. CDR1 and CDR2 from the germline V gene are SNHLY and FYNNEI. V lost 6 bases, J lost 0 bases, and 12 bases lay in between. The CDR3 bases are TGTGCCAGCAGCCAAGAGGGTTTAGCCAAAAACATTCAGTACTTC. Translated, it gives CASSQEGLAKNIQYF.

The V and J genes are TRBV7-9 and TRBJ1-3; 10 bases match TRBD1. CDR1 is SEHNR, CDR2 FQNEAQ, per germline (reference sequence). This CDR3 contains 15 residues. Unmatched junction bases numbered 8, after V lost 5 bases and J lost 7 bases. CDR3 loop: CASSPPTGGQNTIYF. The CDR3 DNA follows: TGTGCCAGCAGCCCGCCGACAGGGGGCCAGAACACCATATATTTT.

V is TRBV5-5 and J is TRBJ1-6; 7 bases agree with TRBD1. The trim removed 4 bases at V and 6 bases at J, leaving 10 bases unmatched. The CDR3 contains 16 residues. Per germline, CDR1 SGHKS and CDR2 YYEKEE (reference sequence). The CDR3 is CASSNRDREFNSPLHF. CDR3 bases: TGTGCCAGCAGCAACCGGGACAGAGAATTTAATTCACCCCTCCACTTT.

The V call is TRBV7-9, the J call TRBJ2-3, with 8 bases matching TRBD2. From germline, CDR1 is SEHNR and CDR2 FQNEAQ (reference sequence). V lost 5 bases and J lost 2; bases outside the gene matches: 9. CDR3 length equals 16 residues. In DNA form, the CDR3 reads TGTGCCAGCAGCCGGAGGGGGGGACTAGTCACAGATACGCAGTATTTT. It encodes CASSRRGGLVTDTQYF.